A selection of T cell receptor beta chains follows, all from one sample in a study of Graves' ophthalmopathy and Graves' hyperthyroidism. TCRdb called the multiplex PCR reads again in MiXCR, with one record for every CDR3 protein. The profile shows 1 million to 1.3 million distinct CDR3 sequences, 36% of them singletons. Sample: peripheral blood or thyroid tissue (not recorded which). These receptors were obtained from an adult man with Graves' hyperthyroidism. CDR3s include the opening cysteine and the closing phenylalanine or tryptophan. The D gene is left open where the match is weak. The size field is filled for only some rows; it gives once, few, many or a size class.

D | J | V | size | CDR3 | DNA
. | TRBJ2-5 | TRBV29-1 | many | CSVAELWGKETQYF | TGCAGCGTTGCTGAGCTATGGGGCAAAGAGACCCAGTACTTC
. | TRBJ1-1 | TRBV7-8 | many | CASSLGRTVNTEAFF | TGTGCCAGCAGCTTAGGGAGGACAGTGAACACTGAAGCTTTCTTT
. | TRBJ1-6 | TRBV27 | . | CASSLWSGSPLHF | TGTGCCAGCAGCTTATGGTCCGGTTCACCCCTCCACTTT
. | TRBJ1-6 | TRBV7-9 | many | CASYEPGAAGYNSPLHF | TGTGCCAGCTACGAACCGGGAGCGGCCGGCTATAATTCACCCCTCCACTTT
TRBD2 | TRBJ2-7 | TRBV19 | . | CASSEGTSGRSEQYF | TGTGCCAGTAGTGAAGGGACTAGCGGGAGAAGCGAGCAGTACTTC
. | TRBJ2-7 | TRBV28 | few | CASIGLGYEQYF | TGTGCCAGCATCGGCCTCGGCTACGAGCAGTACTTC
. | TRBJ1-1 | TRBV15 | many | CATKGGLNTEAFF | TGTGCCACCAAAGGAGGGCTGAACACTGAAGCTTTCTTT
TRBD2 | TRBJ2-5 | TRBV20-1 | many | CSARDRGGRTQYF | TGCAGTGCTAGAGATCGGGGAGGGAGGACCCAGTACTTC
. | TRBJ2-7 | TRBV14 | many | CASSQDAGRTYEQYF | TGTGCCAGCAGCCAAGATGCGGGACGCACCTACGAGCAGTACTTC
. | TRBJ2-5 | TRBV5-1 | . | CASSQDVRGQETQYF | TGCGCCAGCAGCCAAGATGTTAGGGGCCAAGAGACCCAGTACTTC
TRBD1 | TRBJ1-5 | TRBV19 | many | CASIPGQGNQPQHF | TGTGCCAGTATCCCCGGACAGGGTAATCAGCCCCAGCATTTT
. | TRBJ2-3 | TRBV7-7 | . | CASSLVLQGQDTQYF | TGTGCCAGCAGCTTAGTTCTGCAGGGGCAAGATACGCAGTATTTT
TRBD2 | TRBJ2-5 | TRBV25-1 | . | CASSAQTSSPETQYF | TGTGCCAGCAGTGCCCAGACTAGCAGCCCAGAGACCCAGTACTTC
TRBD1 | TRBJ1-1 | TRBV5-1 | . | CASSIAGGFTTEAFF | TGCGCCAGCAGCATTGCAGGGGGCTTTACCACTGAAGCTTTCTTT
TRBD2 | TRBJ2-5 | TRBV2 | . | CAWTHQAGQETQYF | TGTGCCTGGACCCACCAAGCGGGGCAAGAGACCCAGTACTTC
. | TRBJ1-1 | TRBV19 | many | CASSSQGVTEAFF | TGTGCCAGCAGCTCGCAGGGTGTAACTGAAGCTTTCTTT
. | TRBJ2-7 | TRBV29-1 | many | CSVEDNWAASEQYF | TGCAGCGTTGAAGATAATTGGGCGGCTAGCGAGCAGTACTTC
TRBD1 | TRBJ2-6 | TRBV4-3 | . | CASSHRAHRGAGANVLTF | TGCGCCAGCAGCCACCGGGCCCACAGGGGCGCTGGGGCCAACGTCCTGACTTTC
TRBD1 | TRBJ1-2 | TRBV12-3/TRBV12-4 | many | CASSLDRVGYTF | TGTGCCAGCAGCCTGGACAGGGTCGGCTACACCTTC
. | TRBJ2-2 | TRBV12-3/TRBV12-4 | . | CASRDKTLGGNGELFF | TGTGCCAGCAGGGACAAGACATTAGGGGGAAACGGGGAGCTGTTTTTT
TRBD1 | TRBJ2-7 | TRBV27 | few | CASGDRRSYEQYF | TGTGCCAGCGGGGACAGGAGGTCCTACGAGCAGTACTTC
TRBD2 | TRBJ2-5 | TRBV19 | few | CASSRSGGDQETQYF | TGTGCCAGTAGTCGTAGCGGGGGAGACCAAGAGACCCAGTACTTC
. | TRBJ1-2 | TRBV7-9 | few | CAGSLVVNNYGYTF | TGTGCCGGCAGCTTAGTTGTCAATAACTATGGCTACACCTTC
TRBD1 | TRBJ1-2 | TRBV2 | . | CATPTGNRAYGYTF | TGTGCCACCCCGACAGGGAATCGGGCGTATGGCTACACCTTC
. | TRBJ1-2 | TRBV7-6 | . | CASSPGWVSGYTF | TGTGCCAGCAGTCCAGGATGGGTCTCGGGCTACACCTTC
TRBD1 | TRBJ1-6 | TRBV5-1 | . | CASSRTGGYNNSPLHF | TGCGCCAGCAGCAGGACAGGGGGTTATAACAATTCACCCCTCCACTTT
. | TRBJ1-1 | TRBV20-1 | many | CSARRGQQEAFF | TGCAGTGCTAGACGGGGGCAGCAAGAAGCTTTCTTT
. | TRBJ2-7 | TRBV9 | . | CASSAGGGKYF | TGTGCCAGCAGCGCAGGGGGGGGGAAGTACTTC
TRBD2 | TRBJ2-7 | TRBV6-5 | . | CASRSIAGNSYEQYF | TGTGCCAGCAGGTCTATAGCGGGGAATTCCTACGAGCAGTACTTC